The rows below give T cell receptor beta chains drawn from one sample of a study of radiation and T cells in renal cell carcinoma. Assay: immunoSEQ multiplex PCR; the TCRdb copy retains only in-frame clones and omits some. The sample yields 120,000 to 150,000 clones, about 88% seen once. The sequencing here drew on blood, taken from a patient whose treatment included radiotherapy and nephrectomy. The receptors shown here come from a woman aged 45 to 65 with renal cell carcinoma. Each CDR3 is given with its conserved first and last residue. Fields, in order: clone size, J gene, V gene, D gene, CDR3 DNA, CDR3 protein. A D gene is named only where the DNA matches it firmly. Size tells how often a clone was seen (once, few, many) or the class of an expanded clone, and some rows leave it out.

clone_size: -
j_call: TRBJ1-1
v_call: TRBV9
d_call: TRBD1
cdr3_nt: TGTGCCAGCAGCGTAGAACGGGCAGGGGGTAGCACTGAAGCTTTCTTT
cdr3_aa: CASSVERAGGSTEAFF

clone_size: few
j_call: TRBJ1-6
v_call: TRBV11-2
d_call: TRBD1
cdr3_nt: TGTGCCAGCAGCTTGAACAGGGGGACCAATTCACCCCTCCACTTT
cdr3_aa: CASSLNRGTNSPLHF

clone_size: -
j_call: TRBJ2-7
v_call: TRBV5-1
d_call: -
cdr3_nt: TGCGCCAGCAGCTTGGGCGGAGGGAGCTCCTACGAGCAGTACTTC
cdr3_aa: CASSLGGGSSYEQYF

clone_size: -
j_call: TRBJ2-1
v_call: TRBV5-6
d_call: -
cdr3_nt: TGTGCCAGCAGCTTTGCTGGCGTGGAGTTCTTC
cdr3_aa: CASSFAGVEFF

clone_size: -
j_call: TRBJ2-7
v_call: TRBV2
d_call: -
cdr3_nt: TGTGCCAGCAAGGACTCGCCTTCCTACGAGCAGTACTTC
cdr3_aa: CASKDSPSYEQYF

clone_size: -
j_call: TRBJ1-3
v_call: TRBV2
d_call: -
cdr3_nt: TGTGCCAGCAGTGAAGCGCAGGAACCGGGACGCTCCTCTGGAAACACCATATATTTT
cdr3_aa: CASSEAQEPGRSSGNTIYF

clone_size: -
j_call: TRBJ2-7
v_call: TRBV19
d_call: TRBD2
cdr3_nt: TGTGCCAGTAGGAGTAGGACTAGCGTTGGTTACGAGCAGTACTTC
cdr3_aa: CASRSRTSVGYEQYF

clone_size: -
j_call: TRBJ1-4
v_call: TRBV6-5
d_call: -
cdr3_nt: TGTGCCAGCAGTTACGCGGGGGATGGTGAAAAACTGTTTTTT
cdr3_aa: CASSYAGDGEKLFF

clone_size: -
j_call: TRBJ1-2
v_call: TRBV6-5
d_call: TRBD1
cdr3_nt: TGTGCCAGCAGCCGACTGGGCAGGGGGGAAGGCTACACCTTC
cdr3_aa: CASSRLGRGEGYTF

clone_size: -
j_call: TRBJ2-1
v_call: TRBV9
d_call: -
cdr3_nt: TGTGCCAGCAGCGTTCGCGGGGGCGATTCCTACAATGAGCAGTTCTTC
cdr3_aa: CASSVRGGDSYNEQFF

clone_size: -
j_call: TRBJ2-7
v_call: TRBV27
d_call: TRBD2
cdr3_nt: TGTGCCAGCAGTTTCGCGGGGGGGCAGTACGAGCAGTACTTC
cdr3_aa: CASSFAGGQYEQYF

clone_size: -
j_call: TRBJ1-3
v_call: TRBV6-5
d_call: -
cdr3_nt: TGTGCCAGCAGAACAGATTACTCTGGAAACACCATATATTTT
cdr3_aa: CASRTDYSGNTIYF

clone_size: -
j_call: TRBJ2-7
v_call: TRBV7-2
d_call: TRBD2
cdr3_nt: TGTGCCAGCAGCTTAGGAGGCGGGAGCTCCTCCTACGAGCAGTACTTC
cdr3_aa: CASSLGGGSSSYEQYF

clone_size: -
j_call: TRBJ1-5
v_call: TRBV4-1
d_call: TRBD1
cdr3_nt: TGCGCCAGCAGCCAAGCCGACAGGGTAAGCAATCAGCCCCAGCATTTT
cdr3_aa: CASSQADRVSNQPQHF

clone_size: few
j_call: TRBJ2-7
v_call: TRBV5-4
d_call: TRBD1
cdr3_nt: TGTGCCAGCAGCTTGGCCGCCAGGGGGTACGAGCAGTACTTC
cdr3_aa: CASSLAARGYEQYF

clone_size: -
j_call: TRBJ1-1
v_call: TRBV11-2
d_call: -
cdr3_nt: TGTGCCAGCAGCGGATCCCCAGGGAGGACTGAAGCTTTCTTT
cdr3_aa: CASSGSPGRTEAFF

clone_size: once
j_call: TRBJ2-7
v_call: TRBV4-1
d_call: -
cdr3_nt: TGCGCCAGCAGCCAAGCTAGTCTGGCCGCCGAGCAGTACTTC
cdr3_aa: CASSQASLAAEQYF

clone_size: -
j_call: TRBJ2-7
v_call: TRBV5-1
d_call: -
cdr3_nt: TGCGCCAGCAGCTTGGGTCACGAGCAGTACTTC
cdr3_aa: CASSLGHEQYF

clone_size: -
j_call: TRBJ2-7
v_call: TRBV2
d_call: -
cdr3_nt: TGTGCCAGTTCTCAGACCTACGAGCAGTACTTC
cdr3_aa: CASSQTYEQYF

clone_size: -
j_call: TRBJ2-4
v_call: TRBV5-1
d_call: -
cdr3_nt: TGCGCCAGCAGCTCCCTGACAGGAGGGACCAAAAACATTCAGTACTTC
cdr3_aa: CASSSLTGGTKNIQYF

clone_size: -
j_call: TRBJ1-5
v_call: TRBV10-3
d_call: TRBD1
cdr3_nt: TGTGCCATCAGAGACAGGGGGCACCAGCCCCAGCATTTT
cdr3_aa: CAIRDRGHQPQHF

clone_size: -
j_call: TRBJ1-4
v_call: TRBV7-9
d_call: -
cdr3_nt: TGTGCCAGCAGCTTAGACCTGAGGAACATGGGCGAAAAACTGTTTTTT
cdr3_aa: CASSLDLRNMGEKLFF

clone_size: -
j_call: TRBJ2-7
v_call: TRBV7-2
d_call: TRBD2
cdr3_nt: TGTGCCAGCAGCTTAGCGTCTAGCGGGAACGAGCAGTACTTC
cdr3_aa: CASSLASSGNEQYF

clone_size: -
j_call: TRBJ2-7
v_call: TRBV7-2
d_call: -
cdr3_nt: TGTGCCAGCAGCCCTGGGGGGCAGCAGTACTTC
cdr3_aa: CASSPGGQQYF

clone_size: -
j_call: TRBJ2-3
v_call: TRBV15
d_call: -
cdr3_nt: TGTGCCACCAGCAGGAGGATGAGACAAGGAACAGATACGCAGTATTTT
cdr3_aa: CATSRRMRQGTDTQYF

clone_size: -
j_call: TRBJ2-7
v_call: TRBV5-1
d_call: -
cdr3_nt: TGCGCCAGCAGCGAGCCAGGGACCCAAAATATTCAGCAGTACTTC
cdr3_aa: CASSEPGTQNIQQYF

clone_size: -
j_call: TRBJ1-4
v_call: TRBV18
d_call: -
cdr3_nt: TGTGCCAGCTCACCAGAGGGCCGCATAAATGAAAAACTGTTTTTT
cdr3_aa: CASSPEGRINEKLFF

clone_size: few
j_call: TRBJ1-1
v_call: TRBV5-8
d_call: -
cdr3_nt: TGTGCCAGCAGCAAAGGATACACTGAAGCTTTCTTT
cdr3_aa: CASSKGYTEAFF

clone_size: few
j_call: TRBJ2-1
v_call: TRBV11-2
d_call: -
cdr3_nt: TGTGCCAGCAGCCTTCAGGGTTCTTTGAGGAATGAGCAGTTCTTC
cdr3_aa: CASSLQGSLRNEQFF

clone_size: -
j_call: TRBJ2-4
v_call: TRBV5-4
d_call: TRBD2
cdr3_nt: TGTGCCAGCAGCTGGGGGGCTAGCGGGAATAACATTCAGTACTTC
cdr3_aa: CASSWGASGNNIQYF

clone_size: once
j_call: TRBJ2-2
v_call: TRBV7-7
d_call: -
cdr3_nt: TGTGCCAGCAGCCCGACAGATATCACCGGGGAGCTGTTTTTT
cdr3_aa: CASSPTDITGELFF

clone_size: -
j_call: TRBJ2-5
v_call: TRBV6-6
d_call: TRBD2
cdr3_nt: TGTGCCAGCAGTTACGGGACTAGCGTCCAAGAGACCCAGTACTTC
cdr3_aa: CASSYGTSVQETQYF

clone_size: -
j_call: TRBJ2-7
v_call: TRBV7-2
d_call: TRBD2
cdr3_nt: TGTGCCAGCAGCTTAGAGCGGGAGAACGAGCAGTACTTC
cdr3_aa: CASSLERENEQYF

clone_size: -
j_call: TRBJ1-6
v_call: TRBV5-6
d_call: TRBD1
cdr3_nt: TGTGCCAGCAGCCCCGTGGGCAGGGGGGATTATAATTCACCCCTCCACTTT
cdr3_aa: CASSPVGRGDYNSPLHF

clone_size: -
j_call: TRBJ2-2
v_call: TRBV19
d_call: TRBD2
cdr3_nt: TGTGCCACTAACCTTGGAGGCGGGAGAGATACCGGGGAGCTGTTTTTT
cdr3_aa: CATNLGGGRDTGELFF

clone_size: -
j_call: TRBJ2-7
v_call: TRBV27
d_call: -
cdr3_nt: TGTGCCAGCAGTTTACTCAGCGGGTTTGGTACCTACGAGCAGTACTTC
cdr3_aa: CASSLLSGFGTYEQYF

clone_size: -
j_call: TRBJ1-4
v_call: TRBV7-9
d_call: -
cdr3_nt: TGTGCCAGTAAGCCCCAAGGGAGTGAAAAACTGTTTTTT
cdr3_aa: CASKPQGSEKLFF

clone_size: few
j_call: TRBJ2-7
v_call: TRBV7-9
d_call: TRBD2
cdr3_nt: TGTGCCAGCACCGCTAGCGGGGGGACCTACGAGCAGTACTTC
cdr3_aa: CASTASGGTYEQYF

clone_size: -
j_call: TRBJ2-7
v_call: TRBV5-1
d_call: -
cdr3_nt: TGCGCCAGCAGCTCGGCCGGACAGACCTACGAGCAGTACTTC
cdr3_aa: CASSSAGQTYEQYF

clone_size: -
j_call: TRBJ1-6
v_call: TRBV9
d_call: TRBD1
cdr3_nt: TGTGCCAGCAGCTCGACAGGGGCCTGGAAAACACCCCTCCACTTT
cdr3_aa: CASSSTGAWKTPLHF

clone_size: -
j_call: TRBJ2-1
v_call: TRBV6-5
d_call: TRBD1
cdr3_nt: TGTGCCAGCCGGACGACAGGGATAAAGCAGTTCTTC
cdr3_aa: CASRTTGIKQFF

clone_size: -
j_call: TRBJ1-1
v_call: TRBV6-1
d_call: -
cdr3_nt: TGTGCCAGCAGTGAACGGGCAGGATCTCCCACTGAAGCTTTCTTT
cdr3_aa: CASSERAGSPTEAFF

clone_size: -
j_call: TRBJ2-1
v_call: TRBV4-3
d_call: -
cdr3_nt: TGCGCCAGCAGCCAAGATCAGAGGGGTCGGGATGAGCAGTTCTTC
cdr3_aa: CASSQDQRGRDEQFF

clone_size: once
j_call: TRBJ2-5
v_call: TRBV7-9
d_call: -
cdr3_nt: TGTGCCAGCAGCTTACGGACCCAGTACTTC
cdr3_aa: CASSLRTQYF

clone_size: -
j_call: TRBJ1-3
v_call: TRBV18
d_call: -
cdr3_nt: TGTGCCAGCTCACCAGGTACAGGGAGAAACACCATATATTTT
cdr3_aa: CASSPGTGRNTIYF

clone_size: -
j_call: TRBJ2-7
v_call: TRBV10-3
d_call: -
cdr3_nt: TGTGCCATCAATGGCGGGAATACCTACGAGCAGTACTTC
cdr3_aa: CAINGGNTYEQYF

clone_size: -
j_call: TRBJ2-7
v_call: TRBV10-1
d_call: TRBD2
cdr3_nt: TGCGCCAGCAGTGATAGCGGGAGGGCCAAGAGCGAGCAGTACTTC
cdr3_aa: CASSDSGRAKSEQYF

clone_size: -
j_call: TRBJ1-1
v_call: TRBV30
d_call: -
cdr3_nt: TGTGCCTGGAGTAGAAAGGGGTTGAACACTGAAGCTTTCTTT
cdr3_aa: CAWSRKGLNTEAFF

clone_size: -
j_call: TRBJ1-2
v_call: TRBV9
d_call: TRBD1
cdr3_nt: TGTGCCAGCAGCGTAGGCTCAGGGGGTTACTATGGCTACACCTTC
cdr3_aa: CASSVGSGGYYGYTF

clone_size: few
j_call: TRBJ2-2
v_call: TRBV7-3
d_call: -
cdr3_nt: TGTGCCAGCAGCTGGGATAACACCGGGGAGCTGTTTTTT
cdr3_aa: CASSWDNTGELFF

clone_size: -
j_call: TRBJ2-7
v_call: TRBV10-1
d_call: -
cdr3_nt: TGCGCCAGCAGTGATGGGAAGGAACAGTACTTC
cdr3_aa: CASSDGKEQYF